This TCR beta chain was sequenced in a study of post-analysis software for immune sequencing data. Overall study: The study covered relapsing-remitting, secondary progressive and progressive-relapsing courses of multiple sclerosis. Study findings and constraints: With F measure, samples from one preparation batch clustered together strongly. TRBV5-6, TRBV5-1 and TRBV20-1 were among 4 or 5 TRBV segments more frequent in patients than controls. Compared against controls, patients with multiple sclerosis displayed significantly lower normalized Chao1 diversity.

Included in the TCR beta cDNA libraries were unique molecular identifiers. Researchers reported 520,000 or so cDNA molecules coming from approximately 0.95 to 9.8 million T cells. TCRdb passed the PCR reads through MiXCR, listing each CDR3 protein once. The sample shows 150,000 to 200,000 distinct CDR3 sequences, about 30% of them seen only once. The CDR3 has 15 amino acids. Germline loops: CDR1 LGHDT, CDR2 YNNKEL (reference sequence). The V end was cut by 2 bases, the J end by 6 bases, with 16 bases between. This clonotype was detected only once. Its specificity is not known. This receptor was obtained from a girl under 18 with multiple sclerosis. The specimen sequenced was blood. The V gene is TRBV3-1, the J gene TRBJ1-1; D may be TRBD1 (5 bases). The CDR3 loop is CASSQSGRVGAEAFF. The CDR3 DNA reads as TGTGCCAGCAGCCAATCGGGCAGGGTGGGCGCTGAAGCTTTCTTT.